This T cell receptor beta chain was sequenced in a study of shared clonotypes between healthy human individuals. Deletions cut 8 bases from V and 1 base from J, with 14 bases between. Germline CDR1 is SNHLY and CDR2 is FYNNEI. The CDR3 runs to 14 residues. Findings and limits, study-wide: Enrolling few donors narrowed the genetic and exposure-history diversity that was represented.

Each unsorted PBMC replicate got 300 ng genomic DNA, around 30,000 genomes. Unsorted PBMC DNA sequencing spanned ten immunoSEQ deep assay plates. The method was immunoSEQ multiplex PCR; TCRdb's version includes in-frame clones alone and lacks a portion of them. The sample lists around 500,000 clones, approximately 81% seen once, with roughly 13% in the top ten. Donors comprised healthy HIV-negative adults lacking recent acute infections or vaccinations. To note about this clone: Its specificity is unknown.

This chain links TRBV2 with TRBJ1-2; D possibly corresponds to TRBD1 (5 bases). The sequenced sample consisted of PBMCs. The sequence was obtained from a woman aged 40 to 55 in good health. Some clones in this sample may be carry-over from other donors' samples. In nucleotides, the CDR3 is TGTGCCAGCCACCCGTCCGACAGTAACTATGGCTACACCTTC. This sequence encodes CASHPSDSNYGYTF.